The entry that follows covers one T cell receptor beta chain sequence. Its target is unknown. Between the trimmed V and J ends, which lost 6 bases and 4 bases, there was a span of 11 bases. The CDR3 contains 13 residues. Germline V gene lookup returns CDR1 SNHLY and CDR2 FYNNEI. The sample is drawn from a study of shared clonotypes between healthy human individuals. TCRdb's table, derived via immunoSEQ multiplex PCR, lists solely in-frame clones and lacks some. The sample comprises approximately 2.4 million clones, 95% of which are singletons, and over 0.1% rests with the top ten. Points from the study as a whole: The study drew on few donors, limiting represented genetic and exposure-history diversity.

The chain recombines TRBV2 with TRBJ2-3, with D perhaps matching TRBD2 (6 bases). The sample taken for sequencing was naive CD4+ T cells sorted from blood. As for subset: CD45RA+ positively selected. The sequence was collected from a man younger than 30 in good health. The CDR3 DNA reads TGTGCCAGCAGCACTAGCTGGGCAGATACGCAGTATTTT. It codes for CASSTSWADTQYF.